This is a list of T cell receptor beta chains from one sample in a study of T-cell reconstitution after alpha-beta-depleted transplantation in children. TCRdb used MiXCR to reprocess the PCR reads, holding one entry per CDR3 protein. Among roughly 220,000 distinct CDR3 sequences listed, 12% were seen once. The starting material was PBMCs from the stem cell graft donor, obtained from the stem cell graft. These receptor sequences come from a human donor who donated a stem cell graft to a child with acute lymphoblastic leukemia. Each CDR3 is given with its conserved first and last residue. The order of the fields is J gene, D gene, CDR3 length, clone size, V gene, CDR3 DNA, CDR3 protein. A D gene is named only where the DNA matches it firmly. Clone sizes are given selectively: once, few, many, or a class where the clone is expanded.

TRBJ1-2,NA,12,many,TRBV20-1,TGCAGTGCCCTGAGGGGGAACTATGGCTACACCTTC,CSALRGNYGYTF
TRBJ2-1,NA,15,NA,TRBV18,TGTGCCAGCTCACCACCGGCAGGGATGTTCGGTGAGCAGTTCTTC,CASSPPAGMFGEQFF
TRBJ2-6,NA,14,many,TRBV25-1,TGTGCCAGCTCCCGTGGGGCTGGGGCCAACGTCCTGACTTTC,CASSRGAGANVLTF
TRBJ2-1,TRBD2,16,many,TRBV29-1,TGCAGCGTGGAACTAGCGGGGGGTTTCTCCTACAATGAGCAGTTCTTC,CSVELAGGFSYNEQFF
TRBJ2-7,NA,13,many,TRBV29-1,TGCAGCGCGCGGGGTAGGTCGATCTACGAGCAGTACTTC,CSARGRSIYEQYF
TRBJ2-1,NA,13,NA,TRBV5-1,TGCGCCAGCAGCTTCAACACCTACAATGAGCAGTTCTTC,CASSFNTYNEQFF
TRBJ1-1,NA,15,NA,TRBV7-9,TGTGCCAGCAGCCGACACAGGGAGGGTGGCACTGAAGCTTTCTTT,CASSRHREGGTEAFF
TRBJ2-3,TRBD1,16,many,TRBV5-1,TGCGCCAGCAGGCTGGACAGGGGAGTTTTAACAGATACGCAGTATTTT,CASRLDRGVLTDTQYF
TRBJ1-1,NA,15,many,TRBV6-1,TGTGCCAGCAGTCCCCAGACTGGTTTGAACACTGAAGCTTTCTTT,CASSPQTGLNTEAFF
TRBJ2-1,TRBD2,15,NA,TRBV28,TGTGCCAGCAGGTCTAGCGGGGGGTCCTACAATGAGCAGTTCTTC,CASRSSGGSYNEQFF
TRBJ2-3,NA,15,many,TRBV4-3,TGCGCCAGCAGCCAGGAAAATAATGCGGCAGATACGCAGTATTTT,CASSQENNAADTQYF
TRBJ2-3,NA,16,many,TRBV2,TGTGCCAGCAGTGAAGAAATAGGGGACGGCACAGATACGCAGTATTTT,CASSEEIGDGTDTQYF
TRBJ2-7,NA,11,many,TRBV29-1,TGCAGCGTTGCATTATCAGGCGAGCAGTACTTC,CSVALSGEQYF
TRBJ2-4,NA,12,few,TRBV28,TGTGCCAGCAGCCCTCAGTCGGCCATTCAGTACTTC,CASSPQSAIQYF
TRBJ2-7,TRBD2,15,many,TRBV12-3/TRBV12-4,TGTGCCAGCAGTTCTGGGACTAGGTACGCCGACGAGCAGTACTTC,CASSSGTRYADEQYF
TRBJ2-7,TRBD2,18,many,TRBV29-1,TGCAGCGTTGGTAATCTGGGGAGGAGCGGGAGCAACCCCTACGAGCAGTACTTC,CSVGNLGRSGSNPYEQYF
TRBJ1-5,NA,13,many,TRBV12-3/TRBV12-4,TGTGCCAGCAGGTCACAGGGAAACCAGCCCCAGCATTTT,CASRSQGNQPQHF
TRBJ2-5,TRBD2,16,few,TRBV7-2,TGTGCCAGCAGCTTAGATGCTTCTAGCGGGAGCGAGACCCAGTACTTC,CASSLDASSGSETQYF
TRBJ2-2,TRBD2,21,many,TRBV4-1,TGCGCCAGCAGCCAAGAAAATTCGCTGCTAGCGGGATACGCGAACACCGGGGAGCTGTTTTTT,CASSQENSLLAGYANTGELFF
TRBJ1-5,NA,17,NA,TRBV19,TGTGCCAGTAGTAAGCCTCCCAGGGAAGGATACAATCAGCCCCAGCATTTT,CASSKPPREGYNQPQHF
TRBJ2-7,NA,12,many,TRBV29-1,TGCAGCGTTGAAGCAGGGCGGGACGAGCAGTACTTC,CSVEAGRDEQYF
TRBJ2-3,TRBD2,16,few,TRBV7-9,TGTGCCAGCAGCACACTAGCGGGAGTTTTGGCAGATACGCAGTATTTT,CASSTLAGVLADTQYF
TRBJ1-5,TRBD1,16,many,TRBV14,TGTGCCAGCAGCCAAGATCGGACAGGCTTAAATCAGCCCCAGCATTTT,CASSQDRTGLNQPQHF
TRBJ2-1,TRBD1,17,many,TRBV27,TGTGCCAGCAGTCCGCCTCCGACAGGGGGCCTGTACAATGAGCAGTTCTTC,CASSPPPTGGLYNEQFF
TRBJ1-5,NA,16,many,TRBV27,TGTGCCAGCAGATCTTCAGGGATTGATAGCAATCAGCCCCAGCATTTT,CASRSSGIDSNQPQHF
TRBJ1-6,NA,15,many,TRBV3-1,TGTGCCAGCAGCCAAGAAGGGATCCTCAATTCACCCCTCCACTTT,CASSQEGILNSPLHF
TRBJ2-1,NA,15,NA,TRBV20-1,TGCAGTGCTAGAGATTGGGGTGTCTCCTACAATGAGCAGTTCTTC,CSARDWGVSYNEQFF
TRBJ2-7,NA,11,many,TRBV28,TGTGCCAGCAGTTTAAGGAAGGAGCAGTACTTC,CASSLRKEQYF
TRBJ2-7,NA,12,NA,TRBV20-1,TGCAGTGCTTCGAGAAGCGTCTACGAGCAGTACTTC,CSASRSVYEQYF
TRBJ2-3,NA,15,many,TRBV11-2,TGTGCCAGCAGCTTTCTAGCCAGGGGCACAGATACGCAGTATTTT,CASSFLARGTDTQYF
TRBJ2-6,NA,15,NA,TRBV5-1,TGCGCCAGCAGCCGGAGGGGTTCTGGGGCCAACGTCCTGACTTTC,CASSRRGSGANVLTF
TRBJ2-7,NA,16,many,TRBV4-3,TGCGCCAGCAGCCAAGATACGGGGGCGAGCTCCTACGAGCAGTACTTC,CASSQDTGASSYEQYF
TRBJ2-7,NA,13,few,TRBV6-1,TGTGCCAGCAGCCGCGGCGGCAGTTACGAGCAGTACTTC,CASSRGGSYEQYF
TRBJ2-5,NA,10,many,TRBV25-1,TGTGCCAGCAGTTATGGGACCCAGTACTTC,CASSYGTQYF